Below, one TCR beta chain is given with its context. The antigen is undetermined. These data originate in a study of cytomegalovirus exposure and HLA in healthy donors. About the research overall: The roughly 700 first-cohort repertoires and the 130 or so validation repertoires shared the same platform, a later analysis reported. General study points: A later analysis found first-cohort TCR clusters tended to co-occur in the approximately 120 validation repertoires. The authors confirmed in vitro that a few CMV-associated chains were specific for CMV antigens. The authors enumerated over 150 TCR beta chains as linked to cytomegalovirus.

Produced via immunoSEQ multiplex PCR; TCRdb's table is partial and in-frame only. The sample has about 72,000 clones; around 94% are singletons. The CDR3 is 13 residues long. V lost 6 bases and J 4 bases, leaving 12 bases between the germline ends. Per the germline V gene, CDR1 is MNHNS and CDR2 is SASEGT. This rearrangement joins TRBV6-1 to TRBJ1-2; no reliable D call. The sample consisted of PBMCs. The sequence was obtained from a woman younger than 35 in good health and CMV-seropositive. CDR3 loop: CASRTGAGYGYTF. The CDR3 DNA follows: TGTGCCAGCAGGACCGGCGCGGGCTATGGCTACACCTTC.